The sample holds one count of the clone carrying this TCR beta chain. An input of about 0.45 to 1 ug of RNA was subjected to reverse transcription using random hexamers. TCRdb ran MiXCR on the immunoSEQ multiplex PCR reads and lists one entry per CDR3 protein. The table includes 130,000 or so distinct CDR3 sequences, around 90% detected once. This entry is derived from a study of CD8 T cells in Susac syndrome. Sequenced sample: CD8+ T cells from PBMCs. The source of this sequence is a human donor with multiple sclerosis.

CDR3 loop: CASSLNLGLGTEAFF. The CDR3 DNA is TGTGCCAGCAGTTTAAATTTGGGGTTGGGCACTGAAGCTTTCTTT. The chain joins TRBV12-3 or TRBV12-4 to TRBJ1-1; D ambiguous. The CDR3 sequence is 15 residues long. The V end was cut by 2 bases, the J end by 4 bases, with 14 bases between.